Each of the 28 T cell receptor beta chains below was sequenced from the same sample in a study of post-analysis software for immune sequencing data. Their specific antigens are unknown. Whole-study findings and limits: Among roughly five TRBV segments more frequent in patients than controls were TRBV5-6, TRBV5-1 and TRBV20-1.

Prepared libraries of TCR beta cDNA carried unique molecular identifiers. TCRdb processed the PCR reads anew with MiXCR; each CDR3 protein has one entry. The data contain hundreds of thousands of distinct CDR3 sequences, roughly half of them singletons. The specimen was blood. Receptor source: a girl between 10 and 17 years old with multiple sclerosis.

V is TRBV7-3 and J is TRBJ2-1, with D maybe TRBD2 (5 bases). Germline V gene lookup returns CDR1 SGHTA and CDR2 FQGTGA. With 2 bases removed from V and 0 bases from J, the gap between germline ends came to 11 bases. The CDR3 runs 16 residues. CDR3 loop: CASSLRAGSSYNEQFF. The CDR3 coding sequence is TGTGCCAGCAGCTTACGTGCGGGCAGCTCCTACAATGAGCAGTTCTTC.

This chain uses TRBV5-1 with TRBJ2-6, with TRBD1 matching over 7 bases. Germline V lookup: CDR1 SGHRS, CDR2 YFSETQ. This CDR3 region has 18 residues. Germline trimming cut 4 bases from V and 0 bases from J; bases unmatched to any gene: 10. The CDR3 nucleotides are TGCGCCAGCAGCCCCAGGACAGGCTTAAACTCTGGGGCCAACGTCCTGACTTTC. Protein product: CASSPRTGLNSGANVLTF.

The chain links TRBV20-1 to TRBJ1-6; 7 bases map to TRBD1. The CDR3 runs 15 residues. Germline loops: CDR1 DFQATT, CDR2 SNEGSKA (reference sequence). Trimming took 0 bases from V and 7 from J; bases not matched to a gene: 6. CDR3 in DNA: TGCAGTGCTAGAGATCAAGTCAGGGGGAATTCACCCCTCCACTTT. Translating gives CSARDQVRGNSPLHF.

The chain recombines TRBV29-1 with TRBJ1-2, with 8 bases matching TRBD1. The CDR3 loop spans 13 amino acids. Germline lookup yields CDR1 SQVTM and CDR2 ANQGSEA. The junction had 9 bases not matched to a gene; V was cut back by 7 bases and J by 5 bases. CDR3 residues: CSDKQGDGYGYTF. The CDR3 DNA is TGCAGCGATAAACAGGGGGACGGGTATGGCTACACCTTC.

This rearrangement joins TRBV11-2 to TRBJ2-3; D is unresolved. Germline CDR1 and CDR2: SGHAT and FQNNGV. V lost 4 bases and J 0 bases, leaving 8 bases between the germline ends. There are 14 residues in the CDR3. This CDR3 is CASSYRQSTDTQYF. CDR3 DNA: TGTGCCAGCAGCTATCGGCAAAGCACAGATACGCAGTATTTT.

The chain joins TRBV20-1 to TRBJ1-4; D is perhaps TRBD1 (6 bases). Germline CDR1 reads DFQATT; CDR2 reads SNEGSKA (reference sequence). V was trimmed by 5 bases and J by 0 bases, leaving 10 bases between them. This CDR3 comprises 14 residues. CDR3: CSASTGSTNEKLFF. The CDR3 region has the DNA TGCAGTGCTTCGACAGGTTCAACTAATGAAAAACTGTTTTTT.

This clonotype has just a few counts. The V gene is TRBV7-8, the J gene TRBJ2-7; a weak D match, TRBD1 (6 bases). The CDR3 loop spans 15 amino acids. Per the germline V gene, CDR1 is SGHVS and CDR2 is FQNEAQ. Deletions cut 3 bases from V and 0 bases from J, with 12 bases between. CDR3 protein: CASSLGTPSSYEQYF. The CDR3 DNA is TGTGCCAGCAGCTTGGGGACACCGAGCTCCTACGAGCAGTACTTC.

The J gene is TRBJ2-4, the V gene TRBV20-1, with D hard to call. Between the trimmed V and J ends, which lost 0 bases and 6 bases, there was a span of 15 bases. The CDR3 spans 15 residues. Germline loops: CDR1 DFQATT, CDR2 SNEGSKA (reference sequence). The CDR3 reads CSARDGDFQGNIQYF. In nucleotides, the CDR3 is TGCAGTGCTAGAGATGGTGATTTCCAAGGAAACATTCAGTACTTC.

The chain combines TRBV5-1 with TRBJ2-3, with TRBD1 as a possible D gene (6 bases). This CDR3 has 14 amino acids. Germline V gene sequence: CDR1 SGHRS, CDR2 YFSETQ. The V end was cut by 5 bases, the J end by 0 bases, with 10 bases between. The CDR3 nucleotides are TGCGCCAGCAGTAGACAGGCTAGCACAGATACGCAGTATTTT. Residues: CASSRQASTDTQYF.

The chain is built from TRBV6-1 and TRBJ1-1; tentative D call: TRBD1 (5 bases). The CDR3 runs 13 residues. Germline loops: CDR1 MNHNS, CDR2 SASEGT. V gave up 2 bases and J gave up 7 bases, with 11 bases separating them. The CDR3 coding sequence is TGTGCCAGCAGTGAAAGGGGAACGGATGAAGCTTTCTTT. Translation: CASSERGTDEAFF.

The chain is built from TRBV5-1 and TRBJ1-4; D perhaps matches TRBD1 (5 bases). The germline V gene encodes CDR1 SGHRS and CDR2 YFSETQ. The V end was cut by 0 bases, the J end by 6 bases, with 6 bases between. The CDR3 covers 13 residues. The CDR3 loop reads CASSLVGHEKLFF. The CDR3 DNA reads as TGCGCCAGCAGCTTGGTGGGGCATGAAAAACTGTTTTTT.

CDR3: CASSPRELAWETQYF. The CDR3 region has the DNA TGTGCCAGCAGCCCCAGGGAACTAGCTTGGGAGACCCAGTACTTC. The chain employs TRBV7-8 and TRBJ2-7, with D perhaps matching TRBD2 (6 bases). Judging by the DNA end, TRBJ2-5 fits better; the J call may be wrong. Germline values: CDR1 SGHVS, CDR2 FQNEAQ. The CDR3 contains 15 residues.

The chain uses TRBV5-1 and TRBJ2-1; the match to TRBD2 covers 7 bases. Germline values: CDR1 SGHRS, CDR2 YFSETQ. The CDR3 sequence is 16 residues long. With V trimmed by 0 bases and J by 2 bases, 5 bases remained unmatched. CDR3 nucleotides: TGCGCCAGCAGCTTGGTTATAGCGGGCCCCTACAATGAGCAGTTCTTC. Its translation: CASSLVIAGPYNEQFF. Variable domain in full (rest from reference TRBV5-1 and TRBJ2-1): KAGVTQTPRYLIKTRGQQVTLSCSPISGHRSVSWYQQTPGQGLQFLFEYFSETQRNKGNFPGRFSGRQFSNSRSEMNVSTLELGDSALYLCASSLVIAGPYNEQFFGPGTRLTVL.

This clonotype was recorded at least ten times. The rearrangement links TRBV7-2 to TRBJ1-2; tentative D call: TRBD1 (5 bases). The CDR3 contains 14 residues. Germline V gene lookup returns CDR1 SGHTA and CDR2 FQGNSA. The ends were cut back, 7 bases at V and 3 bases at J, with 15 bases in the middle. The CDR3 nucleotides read TGTGCCAGCACCACCGGTACGGGGGACTATGGCTACACCTTC. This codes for CASTTGTGDYGYTF.

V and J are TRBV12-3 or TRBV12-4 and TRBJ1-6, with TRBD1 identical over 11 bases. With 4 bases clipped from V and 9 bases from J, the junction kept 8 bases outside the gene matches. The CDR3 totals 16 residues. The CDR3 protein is CASSSDRGLVISPLHF. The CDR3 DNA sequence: TGTGCCAGCAGTTCGGACAGGGGGCTTGTTATTTCACCCCTCCACTTT.

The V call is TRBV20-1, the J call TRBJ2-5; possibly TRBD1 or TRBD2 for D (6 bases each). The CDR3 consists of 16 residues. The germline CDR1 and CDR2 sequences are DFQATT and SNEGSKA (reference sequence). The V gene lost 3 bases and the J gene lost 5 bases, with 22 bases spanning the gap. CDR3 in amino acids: CSARVLKEEGGETQYF. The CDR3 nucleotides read TGCAGTGCTAGGGTCTTGAAAGAGGAAGGGGGGGAGACCCAGTACTTC.

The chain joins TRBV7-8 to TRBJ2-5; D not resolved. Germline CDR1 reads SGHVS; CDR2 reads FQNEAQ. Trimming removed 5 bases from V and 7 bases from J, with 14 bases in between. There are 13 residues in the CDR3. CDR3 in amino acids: CASSGVGEGTQYF. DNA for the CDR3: TGTGCCAGCAGCGGAGTCGGAGAAGGGACCCAGTACTTC. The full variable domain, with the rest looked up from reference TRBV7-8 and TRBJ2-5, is GAGVSQSPRYKVAKRGQDVALRCDPISGHVSLFWYQQALGQGPEFLTYFQNEAQLDKSGLPSDRFFAERPEGSVSTLKIQRTQQEDSAVYLCASSGVGEGTQYFGPGTRLLVL.

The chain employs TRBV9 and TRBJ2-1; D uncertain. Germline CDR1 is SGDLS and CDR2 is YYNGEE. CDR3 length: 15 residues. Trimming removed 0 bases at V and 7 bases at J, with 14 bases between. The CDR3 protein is CASSVEGRWDNEQFF. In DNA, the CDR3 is TGTGCCAGCAGCGTAGAGGGCCGCTGGGATAATGAGCAGTTCTTC.

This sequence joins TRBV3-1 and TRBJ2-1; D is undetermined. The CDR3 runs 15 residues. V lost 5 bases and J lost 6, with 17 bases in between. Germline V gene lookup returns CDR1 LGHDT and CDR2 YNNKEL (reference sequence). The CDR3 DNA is TGTGCCAGCAGCTCGCAGGTGTCACCTGGCAATGAGCAGTTCTTC. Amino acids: CASSSQVSPGNEQFF.

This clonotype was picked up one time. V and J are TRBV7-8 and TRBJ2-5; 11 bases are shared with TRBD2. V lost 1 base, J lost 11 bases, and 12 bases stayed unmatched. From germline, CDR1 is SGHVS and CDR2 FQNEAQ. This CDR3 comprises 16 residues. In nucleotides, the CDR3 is TGTGCCAGCAGCTTAGTTCGGCTAGCGGGAGGTGGTGAGCAGTACTTC. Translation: CASSLVRLAGGGEQYF.

CDR3 protein: CASSLSGTSSYNEQFF. The DNA of the CDR3 is TGTGCCAGCAGTTTGTCAGGAACGAGCTCCTACAATGAGCAGTTCTTC. This chain joins TRBV27 and TRBJ2-1, with D uncertain. V dropped 3 bases and J dropped 0 bases, with 12 bases sitting between them. This CDR3 is 16 amino acids long. In germline, CDR1 is MNHEY, CDR2 SMNVEV (reference sequence).

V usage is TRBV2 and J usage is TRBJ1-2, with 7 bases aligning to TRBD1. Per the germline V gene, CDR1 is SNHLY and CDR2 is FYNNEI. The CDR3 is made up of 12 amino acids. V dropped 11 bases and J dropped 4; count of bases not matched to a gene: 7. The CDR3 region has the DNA TGTGCCGGAGACAGGGAGGGCTATGGCTACACCTTC. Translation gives CAGDREGYGYTF. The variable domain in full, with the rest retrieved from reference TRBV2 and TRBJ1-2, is EPEVTQTPSHQVTQMGQEVILRCVPISNHLYFYWYRQILGQKVEFLVSFYNNEISEKSEIFDDQFSVERPDGSNFTLKIRSTKLEDSAMYFCAGDREGYGYTFGSGTRLTVV.

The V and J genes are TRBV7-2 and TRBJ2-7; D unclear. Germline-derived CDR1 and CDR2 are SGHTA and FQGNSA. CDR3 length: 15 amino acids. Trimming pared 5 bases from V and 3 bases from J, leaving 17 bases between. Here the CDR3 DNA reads TGTGCCAGCAGCAGACGGGCGGTGGTAGGCTACGAGCAGTACTTC. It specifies CASSRRAVVGYEQYF.

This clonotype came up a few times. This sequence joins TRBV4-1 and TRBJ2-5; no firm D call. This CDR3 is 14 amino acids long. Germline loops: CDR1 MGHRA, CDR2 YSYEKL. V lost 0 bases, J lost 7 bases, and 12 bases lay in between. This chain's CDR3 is CASSQDAPTGTQYF. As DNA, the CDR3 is TGCGCCAGCAGCCAAGACGCCCCCACCGGGACCCAGTACTTC.

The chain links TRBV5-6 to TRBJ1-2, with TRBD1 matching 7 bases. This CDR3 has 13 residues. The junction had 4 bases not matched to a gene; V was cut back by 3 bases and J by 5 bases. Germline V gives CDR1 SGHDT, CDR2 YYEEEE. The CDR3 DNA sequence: TGTGCCAGCAGCTCCGGGACAGAGTATGGCTACACCTTC. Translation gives CASSSGTEYGYTF.

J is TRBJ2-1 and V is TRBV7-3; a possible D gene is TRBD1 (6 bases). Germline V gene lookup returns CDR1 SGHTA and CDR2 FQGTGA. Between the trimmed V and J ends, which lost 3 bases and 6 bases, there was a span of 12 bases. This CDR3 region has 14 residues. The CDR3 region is CASSLRGSGNEQFF. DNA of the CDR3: TGTGCCAGCAGCTTGAGGGGGAGTGGCAATGAGCAGTTCTTC.

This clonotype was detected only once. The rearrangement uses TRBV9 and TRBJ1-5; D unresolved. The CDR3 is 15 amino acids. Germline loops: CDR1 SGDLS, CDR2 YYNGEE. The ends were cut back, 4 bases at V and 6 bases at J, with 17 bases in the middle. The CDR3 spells CASSLDGERFQPQHF. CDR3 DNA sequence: TGTGCCAGCAGCTTGGACGGCGAGCGTTTTCAGCCCCAGCATTTT. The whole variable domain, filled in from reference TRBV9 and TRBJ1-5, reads DSGVTQTPKHLITATGQRVTLRCSPRSGDLSVYWYQQSLDQGLQFLIQYYNGEERAKGNILERFSAQQFPDLHSELNLSSLELGDSALYFCASSLDGERFQPQHFGDGTRLSIL.

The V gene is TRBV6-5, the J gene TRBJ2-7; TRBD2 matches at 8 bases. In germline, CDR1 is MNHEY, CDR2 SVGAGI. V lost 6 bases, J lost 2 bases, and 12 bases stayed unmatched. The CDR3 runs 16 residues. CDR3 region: CASSRAGGGGPYEQYF. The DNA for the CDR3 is TGTGCCAGCAGCCGCGCGGGGGGCGGAGGCCCCTACGAGCAGTACTTC.